This entry features one T cell receptor (beta chain) sequence. This specimen comes from a study of early T cells in non-severe SARS-CoV-2 infection. The CDR3 extends over 14 amino acids. Trimming cost V 3 bases and J 1 base, with 10 bases left between them. Per the germline V gene, CDR1 is LNHDA and CDR2 is SQIVND (reference sequence). TCRdb recomputed calls from the 5' RACE reads with MiXCR, one row per CDR3 protein. Among around 80,000 distinct CDR3 sequences listed, around 13% were seen once. This rearrangement joins TRBV19 to TRBJ2-7; D is unclear. The sequence came from an adult who was a healthcare worker with PCR-confirmed SARS-CoV-2 infection or an uninfected control (not recorded which). The sequencing input was whole blood. CDR3 loop: CASSIKVASYEQYF. The CDR3 bases are TGTGCCAGTAGTATCAAGGTCGCTTCCTACGAGCAGTACTTC.